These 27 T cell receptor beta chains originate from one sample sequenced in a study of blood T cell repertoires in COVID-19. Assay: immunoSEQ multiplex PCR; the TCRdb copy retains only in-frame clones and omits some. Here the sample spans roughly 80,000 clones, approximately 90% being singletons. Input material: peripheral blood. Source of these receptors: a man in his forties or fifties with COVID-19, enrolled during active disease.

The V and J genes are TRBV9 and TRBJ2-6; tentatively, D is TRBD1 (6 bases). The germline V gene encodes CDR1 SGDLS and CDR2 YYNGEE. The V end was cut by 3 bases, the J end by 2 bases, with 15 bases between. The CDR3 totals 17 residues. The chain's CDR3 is CASSGQVNPTGANVLTF. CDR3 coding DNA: TGTGCCAGCAGCGGACAGGTAAACCCCACTGGGGCCAACGTCCTGACTTTC.

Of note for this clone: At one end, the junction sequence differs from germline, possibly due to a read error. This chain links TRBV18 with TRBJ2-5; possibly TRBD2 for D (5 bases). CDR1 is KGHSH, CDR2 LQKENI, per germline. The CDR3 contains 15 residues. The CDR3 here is CASSPQEGRIEIQYF. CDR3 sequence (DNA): TGTGCCAGCTCACCACAAGAGGGAAGGATAGAGATCCAGTACTTC.

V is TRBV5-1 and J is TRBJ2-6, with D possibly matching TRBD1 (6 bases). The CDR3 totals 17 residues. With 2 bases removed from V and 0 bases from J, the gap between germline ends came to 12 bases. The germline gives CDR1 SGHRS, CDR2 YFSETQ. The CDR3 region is CASSFRGPASGANVLTF. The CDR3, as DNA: TGCGCCAGCAGCTTCAGGGGCCCAGCCTCTGGGGCCAACGTCCTGACTTTC.

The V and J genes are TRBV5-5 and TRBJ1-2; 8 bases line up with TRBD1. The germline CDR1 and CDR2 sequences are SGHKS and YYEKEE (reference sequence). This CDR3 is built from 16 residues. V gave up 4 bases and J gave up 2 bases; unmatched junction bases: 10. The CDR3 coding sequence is TGTGCCAGCAGCAGTGACAGGGGCAATTTCAACTATGGCTACACCTTC. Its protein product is CASSSDRGNFNYGYTF.

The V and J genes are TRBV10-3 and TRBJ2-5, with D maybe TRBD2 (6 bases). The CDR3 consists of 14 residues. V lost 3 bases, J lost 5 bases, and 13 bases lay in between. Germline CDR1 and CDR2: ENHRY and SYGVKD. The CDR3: CAISDPTRSETQYF. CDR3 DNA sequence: TGTGCCATCAGTGACCCGACTAGATCGGAGACCCAGTACTTC.

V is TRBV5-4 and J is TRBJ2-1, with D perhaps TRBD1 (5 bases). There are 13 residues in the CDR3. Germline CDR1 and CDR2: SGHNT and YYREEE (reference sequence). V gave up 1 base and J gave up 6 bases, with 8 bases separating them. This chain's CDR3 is CASSLIRGNEQFF. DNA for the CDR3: TGTGCCAGCAGCTTGATAAGGGGCAATGAGCAGTTCTTC.

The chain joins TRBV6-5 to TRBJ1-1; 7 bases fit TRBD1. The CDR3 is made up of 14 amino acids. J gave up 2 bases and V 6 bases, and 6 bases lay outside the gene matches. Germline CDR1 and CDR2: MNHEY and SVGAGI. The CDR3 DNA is TGTGCCAGCAGACAGGGACAGAGAAACACTGAAGCTTTCTTT. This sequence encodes CASRQGQRNTEAFF.

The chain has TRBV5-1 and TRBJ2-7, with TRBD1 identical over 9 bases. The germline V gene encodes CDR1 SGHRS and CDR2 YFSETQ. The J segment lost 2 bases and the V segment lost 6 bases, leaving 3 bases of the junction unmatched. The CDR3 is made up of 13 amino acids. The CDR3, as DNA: TGCGCCAGCATAAGACAGGGGGCCTACGAGCAGTACTTC. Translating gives CASIRQGAYEQYF.

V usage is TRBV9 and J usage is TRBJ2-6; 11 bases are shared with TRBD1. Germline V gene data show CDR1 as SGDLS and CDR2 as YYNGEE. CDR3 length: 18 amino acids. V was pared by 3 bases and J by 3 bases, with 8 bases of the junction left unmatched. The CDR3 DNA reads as TGTGCCAGCAGCGCTACCGGGACAGGGGGGAGTGGGGCCAACGTCCTGACTTTC. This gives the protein CASSATGTGGSGANVLTF.

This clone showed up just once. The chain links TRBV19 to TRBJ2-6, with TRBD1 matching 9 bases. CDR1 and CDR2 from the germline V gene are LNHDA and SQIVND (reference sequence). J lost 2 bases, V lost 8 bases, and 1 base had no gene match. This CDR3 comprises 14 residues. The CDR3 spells CASRQGAGANVLTF. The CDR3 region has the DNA TGTGCCAGTCGACAGGGGGCTGGGGCCAACGTCCTGACTTTC.

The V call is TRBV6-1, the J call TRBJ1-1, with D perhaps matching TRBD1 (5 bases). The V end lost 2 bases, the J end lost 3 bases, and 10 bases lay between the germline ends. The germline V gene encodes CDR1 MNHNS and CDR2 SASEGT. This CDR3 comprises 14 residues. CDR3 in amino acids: CASSELEGDTEAFF. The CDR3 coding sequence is TGTGCCAGCAGTGAACTCGAAGGGGACACTGAAGCTTTCTTT.

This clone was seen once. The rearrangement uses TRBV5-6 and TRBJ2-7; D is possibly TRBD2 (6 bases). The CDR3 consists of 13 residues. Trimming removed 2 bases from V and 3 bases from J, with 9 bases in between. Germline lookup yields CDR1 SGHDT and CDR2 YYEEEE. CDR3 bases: TGTGCCAGCAGCTTTTTTAGCGGCTACGAGCAGTACGTC. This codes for CASSFFSGYEQYV.

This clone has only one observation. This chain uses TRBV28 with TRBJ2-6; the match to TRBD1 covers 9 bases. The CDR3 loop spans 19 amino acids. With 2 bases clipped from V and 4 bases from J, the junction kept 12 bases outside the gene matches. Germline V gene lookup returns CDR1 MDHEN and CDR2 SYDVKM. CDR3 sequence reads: CASSLPNWTGALGANVLTF. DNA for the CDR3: TGTGCCAGCAGTTTACCAAACTGGACAGGGGCTCTCGGGGCCAACGTCCTGACTTTC.

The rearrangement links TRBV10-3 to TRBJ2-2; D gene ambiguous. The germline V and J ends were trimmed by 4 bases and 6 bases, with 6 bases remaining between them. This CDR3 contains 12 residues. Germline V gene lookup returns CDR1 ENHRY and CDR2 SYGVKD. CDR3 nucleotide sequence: TGTGCCATCAGTGCACAGCCCGGGGAGCTGTTTTTT. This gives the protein CAISAQPGELFF.

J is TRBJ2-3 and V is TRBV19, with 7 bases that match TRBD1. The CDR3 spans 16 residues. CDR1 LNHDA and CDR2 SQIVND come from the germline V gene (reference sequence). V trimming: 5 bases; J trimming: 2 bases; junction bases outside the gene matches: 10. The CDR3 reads CASSSGQDPVTDTQYF. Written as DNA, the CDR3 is TGTGCCAGTAGTTCCGGACAGGACCCCGTCACAGATACGCAGTATTTT.

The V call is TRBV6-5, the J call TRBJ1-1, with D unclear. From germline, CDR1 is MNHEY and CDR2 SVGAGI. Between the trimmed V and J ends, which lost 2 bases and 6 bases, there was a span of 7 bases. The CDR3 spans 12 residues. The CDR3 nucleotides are TGTGCCAGCAGTTACACCGGGGCTGAAGCTTTCTTT. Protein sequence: CASSYTGAEAFF.

The CDR3 loop is CASSETGTGAQHF. DNA of the CDR3: TGTGCCAGCAGCGAGACAGGAACCGGGGCCCAGCATTTT. This sequence joins TRBV5-6 and TRBJ1-5, with a weak D call TRBD1 (6 bases). Germline CDR1 and CDR2: SGHDT and YYEEEE. There are 13 residues in the CDR3. Trimming shortened V by 4 bases and J by 11 bases, and 16 bases separated the two germline ends.

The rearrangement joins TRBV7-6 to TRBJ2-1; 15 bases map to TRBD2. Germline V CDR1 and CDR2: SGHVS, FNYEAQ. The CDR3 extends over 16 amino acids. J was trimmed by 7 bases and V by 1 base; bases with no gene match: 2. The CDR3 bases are TGTGCCAGCAGCTTAGGGACTAGCGGGAGGGGAAATGAGCAGTTCTTC. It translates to CASSLGTSGRGNEQFF.

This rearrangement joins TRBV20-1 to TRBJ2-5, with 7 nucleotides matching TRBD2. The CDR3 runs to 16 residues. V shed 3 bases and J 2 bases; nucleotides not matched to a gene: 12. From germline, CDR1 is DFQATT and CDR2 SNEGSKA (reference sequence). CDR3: CSASTPASGAQETQYF. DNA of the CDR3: TGCAGTGCTAGTACTCCGGCTAGCGGAGCTCAAGAGACCCAGTACTTC.

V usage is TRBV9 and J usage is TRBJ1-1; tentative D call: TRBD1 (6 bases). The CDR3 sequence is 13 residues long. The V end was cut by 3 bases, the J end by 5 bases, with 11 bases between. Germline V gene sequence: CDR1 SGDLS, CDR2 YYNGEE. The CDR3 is CASSGYTGTEAFF. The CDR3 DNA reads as TGTGCCAGCAGCGGATATACAGGGACTGAAGCTTTCTTT.

The CDR3 loop is CAISESGQANQPQHF. CDR3 nucleotides: TGTGCCATCAGTGAGTCGGGACAGGCAAATCAGCCCCAGCATTTT. V usage is TRBV10-3 and J usage is TRBJ1-5; 8 bases line up with TRBD1. This CDR3 has 15 residues. Germline V gives CDR1 ENHRY, CDR2 SYGVKD. V was clipped by 0 bases and J by 4 bases; unmatched bases: 2.

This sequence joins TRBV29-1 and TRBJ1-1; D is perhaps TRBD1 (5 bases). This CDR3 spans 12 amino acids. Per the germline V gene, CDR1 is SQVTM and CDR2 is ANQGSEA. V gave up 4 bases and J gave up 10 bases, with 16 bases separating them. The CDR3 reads CSVVDRRASAFF. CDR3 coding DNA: TGCAGCGTTGTTGACAGAAGGGCGTCAGCTTTCTTT.

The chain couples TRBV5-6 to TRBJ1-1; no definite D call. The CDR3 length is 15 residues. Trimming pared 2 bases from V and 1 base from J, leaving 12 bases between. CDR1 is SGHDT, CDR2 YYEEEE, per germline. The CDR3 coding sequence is TGTGCCAGCAGCTTCCCGGGAATTAAGAACACTGAAGCTTTCTTT. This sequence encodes CASSFPGIKNTEAFF.

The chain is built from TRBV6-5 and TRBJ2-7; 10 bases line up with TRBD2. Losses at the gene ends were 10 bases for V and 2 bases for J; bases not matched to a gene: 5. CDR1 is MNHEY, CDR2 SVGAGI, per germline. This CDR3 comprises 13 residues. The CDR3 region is CATQLAGPYEQYV. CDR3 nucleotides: TGTGCCACACAACTAGCGGGGCCCTACGAGCAGTACGTC.

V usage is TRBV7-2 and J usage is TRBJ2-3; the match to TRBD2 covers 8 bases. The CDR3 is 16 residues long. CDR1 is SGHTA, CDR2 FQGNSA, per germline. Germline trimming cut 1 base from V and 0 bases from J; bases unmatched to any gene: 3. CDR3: CASSLGAGASTDTQYF. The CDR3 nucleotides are TGTGCCAGCAGCTTAGGAGCGGGAGCGAGCACAGATACGCAGTATTTT.

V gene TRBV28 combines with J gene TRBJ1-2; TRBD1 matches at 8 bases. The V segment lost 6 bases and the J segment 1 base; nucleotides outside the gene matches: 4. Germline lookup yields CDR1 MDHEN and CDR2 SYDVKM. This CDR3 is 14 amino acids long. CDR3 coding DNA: TGTGCCAGCAGCAGGGGGCAGGGTAACTATGGCTACACCTTC. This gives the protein CASSRGQGNYGYTF.

In DNA, the CDR3 is TGTGCCAGTAGTTGGGCCCTCCCTTACGAGCAGTACTTC. It codes for CASSWALPYEQYF. The chain couples TRBV19 to TRBJ2-7; no clear D gene. Germline V gene lookup returns CDR1 LNHDA and CDR2 SQIVND (reference sequence). Between the trimmed V and J ends, which lost 5 bases and 4 bases, there was a span of 12 bases. The CDR3 extends over 13 amino acids.